A selection of T cell receptor beta chains follows, all from one sample in a study of identical twins. TCRdb recomputed calls from the 5' RACE reads with MiXCR, one row per CDR3 protein. The table shows around 1.7 million distinct CDR3 sequences, with less than 40% occurring only once. The sample comprised cord blood. The receptor source for this set is a newborn girl in good health. Both conserved end residues are trimmed from each CDR3. The order of the fields is clone size, J gene, V gene, D gene, CDR3 protein. A D gene is named only where the DNA matches it firmly. The size entry is marked missing in some rows and otherwise reads once, few, many or a size class.

clone size: .; J gene: TRBJ1-1; V gene: TRBV4-2; D gene: TRBD1; CDR3 protein: ASSRSPGQGNTEAF
clone size: .; J gene: TRBJ1-6; V gene: TRBV6-1; D gene: .; CDR3 protein: ASSEVGQWHSPLH
clone size: many; J gene: TRBJ2-5; V gene: TRBV29-1; D gene: TRBD2; CDR3 protein: STGLEETQY
clone size: .; J gene: TRBJ2-1; V gene: TRBV12-3/TRBV12-4; D gene: .; CDR3 protein: ASSFLFNEQF
clone size: .; J gene: TRBJ2-7; V gene: TRBV28; D gene: .; CDR3 protein: ASSFGGKGSYEQY
clone size: .; J gene: .; V gene: TRBV12-3/TRBV12-4; D gene: TRBD2; CDR3 protein: ASSATSGRTLGETQY
clone size: .; J gene: TRBJ1-1; V gene: TRBV2; D gene: TRBD1; CDR3 protein: ASSEEGAPTEAF
clone size: few; J gene: TRBJ2-1; V gene: TRBV29-1; D gene: TRBD2; CDR3 protein: SVGGRLAGTYNEQF
clone size: .; J gene: TRBJ1-3; V gene: TRBV12-3/TRBV12-4; D gene: TRBD1; CDR3 protein: ASSLGWDSEGDTIY
clone size: many; J gene: TRBJ2-6; V gene: TRBV9; D gene: TRBD1; CDR3 protein: ASSGTGGANVLT
clone size: .; J gene: TRBJ2-2; V gene: TRBV29-1; D gene: .; CDR3 protein: SVSSGTGELF
clone size: .; J gene: TRBJ2-3; V gene: TRBV20-1; D gene: TRBD2; CDR3 protein: SAPQLAGRTDTQY
clone size: .; J gene: TRBJ1-2; V gene: TRBV15; D gene: TRBD1; CDR3 protein: ATSRIDRENYGYT
clone size: .; J gene: TRBJ2-3; V gene: TRBV25-1; D gene: TRBD2; CDR3 protein: ASSASGRGDTQY
clone size: .; J gene: TRBJ2-1; V gene: TRBV24-1; D gene: TRBD2; CDR3 protein: ATSDTGLAEYNEQF
clone size: few; J gene: TRBJ1-1; V gene: TRBV15; D gene: .; CDR3 protein: ATSSLGTEAF
clone size: .; J gene: TRBJ2-3; V gene: TRBV7-6; D gene: .; CDR3 protein: ASSARDPDTDTQY
clone size: few; J gene: TRBJ2-1; V gene: TRBV6-5; D gene: TRBD2; CDR3 protein: ASSYNGGGVQF
clone size: .; J gene: TRBJ1-1; V gene: TRBV29-1; D gene: .; CDR3 protein: SVALLQTVNTEAF
clone size: .; J gene: .; V gene: TRBV28; D gene: TRBD1; CDR3 protein: ASSFPGGSGLETQY
clone size: .; J gene: TRBJ1-2; V gene: TRBV3-1; D gene: TRBD1; CDR3 protein: ASSLLTGPYGYT
clone size: once; J gene: TRBJ2-7; V gene: TRBV11-2; D gene: TRBD2; CDR3 protein: ASSFGGTSGTNEQY